This TCR beta chain was identified in a study of OX40 agonist ivuxolimab in advanced cancers. The wider study: Ivuxolimab, an agonist antibody against OX40 (CD134), was given to patients.

General study results and limits: More expanded clones were seen, on average, in CD8+ T cells than in CD4+.

On this clone itself: Its antigen is as yet unknown.

The table came from immunoSEQ multiplex PCR; TCRdb's copy has only in-frame clones and leaves some out. The sample has about 110,000 clones; 90% are singletons. Patients with autoimmune history or systemic immunosuppression were excluded. Sampling times: baseline, cycle 4 day 1, cycle 7 day 1. CDR1 is WNHNN, CDR2 SYGVQD, per germline (reference sequence). This CDR3 comprises 16 residues. V was trimmed by 0 bases and J by 2 bases, leaving 13 bases between them. The receptor was derived from an adult with an advanced solid tumor such as melanoma, head and neck, liver or kidney cancer. The sequences come from CD4+ or CD8+ T cells sorted from blood, collected in a trial of the OX40 agonist ivuxolimab. The genes are TRBV10-1 and TRBJ1-2; tentatively, D is TRBD1 (6 bases). The CDR3 DNA sequence: TGCGCCAGCAGTGAGTCGTCCACAGGGCCCAACTATGGCTACACCTTC. Encoded protein: CASSESSTGPNYGYTF.